This T cell receptor beta chain is from a study of T cell clonality in common variable immunodeficiency. General study points: Reportedly, TCR beta sequences from common variable immunodeficiency showed fewer deletions and N-nucleotide insertions. Shared TCRbeta clones were fewer between CVID subjects than controls.

In this sample, this clone is medium-sized. Antigen unknown. The CDR3 end lies 3 residues beyond the end of the read and is filled in from the germline J gene. Reduced serum IgG, IgA and/or IgM plus specific antibody deficiency defined CVID. All CVID subjects were on immunoglobulin replacement for at least one year. Blood samples were heparinized, about 5 to 9 ml per donor. Losses at the gene ends were 0 bases for V and 4 bases for J; bases not matched to a gene: 6. The CDR3 has 16 residues. Germline V gene data show CDR1 as ENHRY and CDR2 as SYGVKD. Repertoires were generated with immunoSEQ multiplex PCR, while TCRdb's copy carries only in-frame clones and drops some. There are 20,000 or so clones in the sample, none observed a single time.

Sequencing was carried out using peripheral blood mononuclear cells. The genes are TRBV10-3 and TRBJ2-7; TRBD1 aligns across 10 bases. The sequence was obtained from a human donor with common variable immunodeficiency. CDR3 sequence reads: CAISESIRTGGYEQYF. The sequenced part of the CDR3 DNA is TGTGCCATCAGTGAGTCGATAAGGACAGGGGGTTACGAG.